A single sample is the source of the 3 T cell receptor beta chains below, sequenced in a study of cytomegalovirus exposure and HLA in healthy donors. Both 60 Vbeta primers and 13 Jbeta primers went into the PCR. The table came from immunoSEQ multiplex PCR; TCRdb's copy has only in-frame clones and leaves some out. This sample's table reports some 110,000 clones. Sequencing was done on a sample of PBMCs. The receptor set was obtained from a man younger than 45 in good health and CMV-seronegative.

The chain links TRBV11-2 to TRBJ2-7; a weak D match, TRBD2 (7 bases). Germline V CDR1 and CDR2: SGHAT, FQNNGV. The CDR3 consists of 14 residues. V lost 2 bases and J 2 bases, leaving 10 bases between the germline ends. The CDR3: CASSLRGGPYEQYF. CDR3 coding DNA: TGTGCCAGCAGCTTACGCGGGGGCCCCTACGAGCAGTACTTC.

This chain links TRBV12-5 with TRBJ2-7; a weak D match, TRBD1 (5 bases). V was cut by 0 bases and J by 1 base, with 16 bases left in between. The CDR3 is 17 amino acids. Germline V gene data show CDR1 as LGHNT and CDR2 as FRNRAP. CDR3 sequence (DNA): TGTGCTAGTGGTTTGGTACGTCAGGACATACCATCCTACGAGCAGTACTTC. Protein product: CASGLVRQDIPSYEQYF.

The V gene is TRBV9, the J gene TRBJ1-2; possible D gene TRBD1, 6 bases. V dropped 4 bases and J dropped 7 bases, with 14 bases sitting between them. The germline CDR1 and CDR2 sequences are SGDLS and YYNGEE. This CDR3 comprises 13 residues. CDR3: CASSRTQGRGYTF. CDR3 DNA sequence: TGTGCCAGCAGCCGAACACAGGGCCGTGGCTACACCTTC.